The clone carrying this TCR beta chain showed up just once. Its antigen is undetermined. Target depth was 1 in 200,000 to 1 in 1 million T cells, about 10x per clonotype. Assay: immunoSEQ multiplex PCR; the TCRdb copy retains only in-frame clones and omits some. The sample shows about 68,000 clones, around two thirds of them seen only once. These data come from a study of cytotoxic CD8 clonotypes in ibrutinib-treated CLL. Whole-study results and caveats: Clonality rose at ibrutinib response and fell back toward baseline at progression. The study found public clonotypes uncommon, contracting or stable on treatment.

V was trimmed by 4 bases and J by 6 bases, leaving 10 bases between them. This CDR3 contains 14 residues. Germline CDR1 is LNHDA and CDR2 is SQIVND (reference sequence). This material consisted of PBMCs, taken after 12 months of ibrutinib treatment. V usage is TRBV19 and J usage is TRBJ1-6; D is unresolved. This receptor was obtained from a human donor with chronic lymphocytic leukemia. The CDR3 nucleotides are TGTGCCAGTAGTAGGGGTTTGGGTAATTCACCCCTCCACTTT. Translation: CASSRGLGNSPLHF.